This section outlines one T cell receptor beta chain sequence together with its context. The assay was immunoSEQ multiplex PCR, and TCRdb's table has in-frame clones only and misses some. This table holds approximately 90,000 clones, approximately 75% found once. Germline CDR1 and CDR2: MGHRA and YSYEKL. There are 17 residues in the CDR3. With V trimmed by 4 bases and J by 0 bases, 7 bases remained unmatched. The time point was: after dendritic cell vaccination, including at tumor progression/relapse. These data come from a study of glioma-infiltrating T cells after dendritic cell vaccination. V gene TRBV4-1 combines with J gene TRBJ1-5; 9 bases are a match to TRBD1. The sequence was collected from a human donor with glioblastoma. The starting material was blood, obtained after dendritic cell vaccination. The CDR3 DNA reads TGCGCCAGCAGCCCCGGACAGGGGCGAACTAGCAATCAGCCCCAGCATTTT. Translating gives CASSPGQGRTSNQPQHF.